Listed below are T cell receptor beta chains from one sample, sequenced in a study of blood T cells in healthy people across ages. One entry per CDR3 protein results from TCRdb running MiXCR on the 5' RACE reads. Of 780,000 or so distinct CDR3 sequences in the sample, 20% to 30% were seen once. This same sample was also part of a study on T cells of mothers and their children.

Sequencing input: blood. Source of these receptors: a boy aged 5-17 years in good health. Both conserved end residues are part of each CDR3. Each record gives: V gene, clone size, D gene, J gene, CDR3 protein, CDR3 DNA. D genes are given only for firm matches. Clone size is stated in some rows and not others, as once, few, many or a class when expanded.

V: TRBV5-1; size: .; D: .; J: TRBJ2-5; CDR3: CASSLRQGSVRTQYF; DNA: TGCGCCAGCAGCTTAAGGCAGGGGAGTGTGAGGACCCAGTACTTC
V: TRBV11-1; size: few; D: TRBD2; J: TRBJ2-1; CDR3: CASSLAGARLAGGPVNEQFF; DNA: TGTGCCAGCAGCTTAGCCGGAGCGCGACTAGCGGGGGGGCCAGTCAATGAGCAGTTCTTC
V: TRBV21-1; size: few; D: .; J: TRBJ1-1; CDR3: CASSKAQGVIEEAFF; DNA: TGTGCCAGCAGCAAAGCCCAGGGGGTAATAGAAGAAGCTTTCTTT
V: TRBV4-1; size: .; D: .; J: TRBJ1-1; CDR3: CASSQQDLTEAFF; DNA: TGCGCCAGCAGCCAACAGGACCTCACTGAAGCTTTCTTT
V: TRBV7-3; size: .; D: .; J: TRBJ2-5; CDR3: CASSLTPSGGPETQYF; DNA: TGTGCCAGCAGCTTAACCCCTTCCGGAGGGCCAGAGACCCAGTACTTC
V: TRBV27; size: once; D: .; J: TRBJ1-2; CDR3: CASSLDGGHGYTF; DNA: TGTGCCAGCAGTCTCGACGGGGGCCATGGCTACACCTTC
V: TRBV12-3/TRBV12-4; size: .; D: .; J: TRBJ1-5; CDR3: CASSSRTNSNQPQHF; DNA: TGTGCCAGCAGTTCTCGGACTAATAGCAATCAGCCCCAGCATTTT
V: TRBV4-3; size: .; D: .; J: TRBJ2-5; CDR3: CASSQQGREQETQYF; DNA: TGCGCCAGCAGCCAGCAGGGTAGGGAACAAGAGACCCAGTACTTC
V: TRBV27; size: .; D: .; J: TRBJ2-5; CDR3: CASSLQAGETQYF; DNA: TGTGCCAGCAGTCTTCAAGCGGGCGAGACCCAGTACTTC
V: TRBV20-1; size: many; D: .; J: TRBJ1-4; CDR3: CSAREVARYGKLFF; DNA: TGCAGTGCTAGAGAGGTTGCTCGGTATGGAAAACTGTTTTTT
V: TRBV14; size: .; D: .; J: TRBJ2-3; CDR3: CASSQLSTDTQYF; DNA: TGTGCCAGCAGCCAATTAAGCACAGATACGCAGTATTTT
V: TRBV12-3/TRBV12-4; size: .; D: TRBD2; J: TRBJ2-5; CDR3: CASSPRTSGGEETQYF; DNA: TGTGCCAGCAGTCCTCGGACTAGCGGGGGGGAAGAGACCCAGTACTTC
V: TRBV20-1; size: .; D: TRBD2; J: TRBJ2-7; CDR3: CSARDPSGEYYYEQYF; DNA: TGCAGTGCTAGAGATCCTAGCGGGGAGTACTACTACGAGCAGTACTTC
V: TRBV5-1; size: .; D: TRBD1; J: TRBJ2-5; CDR3: CASSPGQGKETQYF; DNA: TGCGCCAGCAGCCCCGGACAGGGTAAAGAGACCCAGTACTTC
V: TRBV7-2; size: .; D: .; J: TRBJ1-2; CDR3: CASSSQGAGRNYGYTF; DNA: TGTGCCAGCAGCTCCCAGGGAGCAGGTCGAAACTATGGCTACACCTTC
V: TRBV27; size: .; D: TRBD2; J: TRBJ2-1; CDR3: CASSPGLASNEQFF; DNA: TGTGCCAGCAGTCCGGGACTAGCCAGCAATGAGCAGTTCTTC
V: TRBV7-9; size: .; D: .; J: TRBJ1-2; CDR3: CASSLADPGSYGYTF; DNA: TGTGCCAGCAGCTTAGCGGACCCGGGATCCTATGGCTACACCTTC
V: TRBV20-1; size: .; D: .; J: TRBJ2-7; CDR3: CSARDQVGTAYEQYF; DNA: TGCAGTGCTAGAGATCAAGTTGGGACCGCCTACGAGCAGTACTTC
V: TRBV4-1; size: .; D: .; J: TRBJ2-2; CDR3: CASSQEPAGVTGELFF; DNA: TGCGCCAGCAGCCAAGAGCCCGCAGGAGTCACCGGGGAGCTGTTTTTT
V: TRBV2; size: few; D: TRBD2; J: TRBJ2-3; CDR3: CASSKAGGPPDTQYF; DNA: TGTGCCAGCAGTAAGGCGGGGGGCCCCCCAGATACGCAGTATTTT
V: TRBV4-1; size: .; D: .; J: TRBJ2-1; CDR3: CASSQAPWTGSSVAGVNNEQFF; DNA: TGCGCCAGCAGCCAAGCTCCATGGACAGGGTCGTCGGTAGCGGGAGTAAACAATGAGCAGTTCTTC
V: TRBV6-5; size: few; D: .; J: TRBJ2-3; CDR3: CASSSRRPTDTQYF; DNA: TGTGCCAGCAGTTCTCGGAGACCCACAGATACGCAGTATTTT
V: TRBV6-2/TRBV6-3; size: few; D: .; J: TRBJ2-3; CDR3: CASSYPDRSYTDTQYF; DNA: TGTGCCAGCAGTTACCCAGACAGATCTTACACAGATACGCAGTATTTT
V: TRBV28; size: many; D: .; J: TRBJ2-2; CDR3: CASRLTGNTGELFF; DNA: TGTGCCAGCAGGTTGACAGGGAACACCGGGGAGCTGTTTTTT
V: TRBV29-1; size: few; D: TRBD1; J: TRBJ1-2; CDR3: CSVGGGDSTYGYTF; DNA: TGCAGCGTTGGGGGTGGGGACAGCACCTATGGCTACACCTTC
V: TRBV28; size: many; D: TRBD2; J: TRBJ2-4; CDR3: CASSPRGDGRNIQYF; DNA: TGTGCCAGCAGCCCTCGGGGGGATGGTAGAAACATTCAGTACTTC
V: TRBV10-2; size: few; D: .; J: TRBJ2-3; CDR3: CASRPHTDTQYF; DNA: TGCGCCAGCAGGCCCCACACAGATACGCAGTATTTT
V: TRBV29-1; size: .; D: .; J: TRBJ1-2; CDR3: CSVTYDYGYTF; DNA: TGCAGCGTTACATATGACTATGGCTACACCTTC
V: TRBV7-9; size: few; D: TRBD1; J: TRBJ2-1; CDR3: CTSSPLDRAVGNEQFF; DNA: TGTACCAGCAGCCCCCTAGACAGGGCGGTAGGCAATGAGCAGTTCTTC
V: TRBV28; size: .; D: TRBD2; J: TRBJ2-5; CDR3: CANRGLAGVEEETQYF; DNA: TGTGCCAACAGAGGACTAGCGGGAGTGGAGGAAGAGACCCAGTACTTC
V: TRBV20-1; size: .; D: .; J: TRBJ2-5; CDR3: CSARERPYQETQYF; DNA: TGCAGTGCTAGAGAACGACCGTACCAAGAGACCCAGTACTTC
V: TRBV2; size: few; D: .; J: TRBJ1-4; CDR3: CASGRYGDAGEGRFF; DNA: TGTGCCAGCGGCCGGTATGGGGACGCTGGAGAAGGACGGTTTTTT